The 27 T cell receptor beta chains presented below share a single source sample, sequenced in a study of CD8 T cells in ankylosing spondylitis. TCRdb reanalysed the 5' RACE reads using MiXCR and keeps one entry per CDR3 protein. The sample yields 160,000 or so distinct CDR3 sequences, around 9.6% seen once. What was sequenced was blood, either unsorted or a sorted T cell fraction (not recorded which). Receptors were obtained from a female donor with ankylosing spondylitis or in good health (not recorded which).

This clonotype was detected many times. The chain combines TRBV27 with TRBJ2-7; D is perhaps TRBD2 (5 bases). The CDR3 length is 13 residues. Trimming took 8 bases from V and 1 from J, leaving 12 bases between them. Germline CDR1 reads MNHEY; CDR2 reads SMNVEV (reference sequence). The CDR3 DNA follows: TGTGCCAGCCGGCCGGGGTTGTCCTACGAGCAGTACTTC. Its translation is CASRPGLSYEQYF.

In its sample, this clonotype was seen many times. This sequence joins TRBV27 and TRBJ1-1; D remains unclear. The germline V gene encodes CDR1 MNHEY and CDR2 SMNVEV (reference sequence). This CDR3 is 14 amino acids long. Between the trimmed V and J ends, which lost 2 bases and 3 bases, there was a span of 10 bases. The CDR3 spells CASSLGLEDTEAFF. The CDR3 bases are TGTGCCAGCAGTTTAGGGCTAGAGGACACTGAAGCTTTCTTT.

This clonotype was recorded many times. The chain employs TRBV27 and TRBJ2-7, with D perhaps being TRBD1 or TRBD2 (5 bases each). The germline CDR1 and CDR2 sequences are MNHEY and SMNVEV (reference sequence). Trimming took off 6 bases at V and 3 bases at J, with 12 bases between the two ends. The length of the CDR3 is 13 residues. CDR3 coding DNA: TGTGCCAGCAGCCCCGGGACCCTCTACGAGCAGTACTTC. Translated, it gives CASSPGTLYEQYF.

This clonotype showed up many times. This chain uses TRBV7-9 with TRBJ1-2; D not resolved. Germline V CDR1 and CDR2: SEHNR, FQNEAQ (reference sequence). Trimming stripped 3 bases from V and 5 bases from J, with 7 bases between. The CDR3 extends over 12 amino acids. The CDR3 bases are TGTGCCAGCAGCTTGACTACATATGGCTACACCTTC. This sequence encodes CASSLTTYGYTF.

The V and J genes are TRBV7-2 and TRBJ2-3; possibly TRBD2 for D (5 bases). Germline CDR1 is SGHTA and CDR2 is FQGNSA. V was cut by 4 bases and J by 0 bases, with 11 bases left in between. This CDR3 is built from 15 residues. This CDR3 reads CASSYTPGSTDTQYF. The CDR3, as DNA: TGTGCCAGCAGCTACACCCCGGGGAGCACAGATACGCAGTATTTT.

This clonotype was seen a single time. The chain links TRBV27 to TRBJ2-7; 7 nucleotides align to TRBD2. V trimming: 5 bases; J trimming: 4 bases; junction bases outside the gene matches: 5. The CDR3 runs 13 residues. Germline-derived CDR1 and CDR2 are MNHEY and SMNVEV (reference sequence). The DNA of the CDR3 is TGTGCCAGCAGTATCGGACTAGATTACGAGCAGTACTTC. This gives the protein CASSIGLDYEQYF.

This clonotype has ten or more counts. This rearrangement joins TRBV12-3 or TRBV12-4 to TRBJ2-2, with 8 nucleotides matching TRBD2. The CDR3 length is 17 residues. V shed 3 bases, J shed 5 bases, and the junction held 11 bases outside the gene matches. CDR3 DNA: TGTGCCAGCAGTTTTCAGCCGGGACTAGGGGAGACCGGGGAGCTGTTTTTT. It specifies CASSFQPGLGETGELFF.

This clonotype showed up many times. This sequence joins TRBV4-3 and TRBJ2-1; D is uncertain. The CDR3 consists of 15 residues. The V end was cut by 0 bases, the J end by 5 bases, with 11 bases between. Germline V CDR1 and CDR2: LGHNA, YSLEER. CDR3 residues: CASSQELLTHNEQFF. Here the CDR3 DNA reads TGCGCCAGCAGCCAAGAACTACTAACCCACAATGAGCAGTTCTTC.

The sample holds many counts of this clonotype. The chain uses TRBV24-1 and TRBJ1-5, with D possibly matching TRBD1 (5 bases). The V gene lost 3 bases and the J gene lost 5 bases, with 7 bases spanning the gap. CDR1 KGHDR and CDR2 SFDVKD come from the germline V gene. CDR3 length: 13 amino acids. CDR3 coding DNA: TGTGCCACCAGTGATGGGACCGATCAGCCCCAGCATTTT. This gives the protein CATSDGTDQPQHF.

The gene calls are TRBV12-3 or TRBV12-4 and TRBJ2-3; D gene unclear. V was pared by 0 bases and J by 6 bases, with 7 bases between. This CDR3 spans 13 amino acids. The CDR3 DNA is TGTGCCAGCAGTTTAGCGTTTTCTGATACGCAGTATTTT. This translates into CASSLAFSDTQYF.

A few counts support this clonotype. J is TRBJ1-2 and V is TRBV25-1; D is unclear. Deletions cut 1 base from V and 6 bases from J, with 12 bases between. Germline V CDR1 and CDR2: MGHDK, SYGVNS. There are 14 residues in the CDR3. CDR3 sequence: CASSEFWSTDGYTF. The CDR3 nucleotides are TGTGCCAGCAGTGAATTCTGGTCGACGGATGGCTACACCTTC.

The sample holds a few counts of this clonotype. The V gene is TRBV9, the J gene TRBJ2-1, with D perhaps TRBD1 (6 bases). The CDR3 runs 19 residues. V gave up 0 bases and J gave up 7 bases, with 26 bases separating them. Looked up from germline, CDR1 is SGDLS and CDR2 is YYNGEE. The CDR3 DNA is TGTGCCAGCAGCGTAGGTGGGGGCGCGATAAGGTGGGCGGAGAATGAGCAGTTCTTC. It translates to CASSVGGGAIRWAENEQFF.

This clonotype was recorded many times. The V and J genes are TRBV29-1 and TRBJ1-1; D might be TRBD1 (5 bases). The CDR3 covers 11 residues. The germline CDR1 and CDR2 sequences are SQVTM and ANQGSEA. V lost 4 bases, J lost 8 bases, and 11 bases lay in between. The CDR3 protein is CSVVQGTEAFF. The CDR3 DNA reads TGCAGCGTTGTCCAGGGAACCGAAGCTTTCTTT.

J is TRBJ2-7 and V is TRBV19; TRBD1 agrees at 7 bases. After removal of 10 bases from V and 2 bases from J, the junction contained 8 bases not matched to a gene. This CDR3 is 13 amino acids long. CDR1 and CDR2 (germline): LNHDA, SQIVND (reference sequence). The CDR3 is CATRGDSPYEQYF. The CDR3, as DNA: TGTGCCACCAGAGGGGACAGCCCCTACGAGCAGTACTTC.

This clonotype showed up many times. V gene TRBV24-1 combines with J gene TRBJ2-1, with D unresolved. V was cut by 4 bases and J by 5 bases, with 8 bases left in between. The CDR3 extends over 13 amino acids. CDR1 is KGHDR, CDR2 SFDVKD, per germline. CDR3 DNA: TGTGCCACCAGTGACCCTAACGACAATGAGCAGTTCTTC. Protein product: CATSDPNDNEQFF.

V is TRBV27 and J is TRBJ1-1; D is unclear. Germline V lookup: CDR1 MNHEY, CDR2 SMNVEV (reference sequence). V was cut by 6 bases and J by 0 bases, with 8 bases left in between. The CDR3 is 13 residues long. CDR3: CASRRQLNTEAFF. In DNA, the CDR3 is TGTGCCAGCAGGCGCCAGTTGAACACTGAAGCTTTCTTT.

This clonotype was counted at least ten times. The chain has TRBV9 and TRBJ1-5, with TRBD1 as a possible D gene (5 bases). CDR3 length: 14 residues. V was pared by 4 bases and J by 0 bases, with 8 bases between. Per germline, CDR1 SGDLS and CDR2 YYNGEE. The CDR3 loop reads CASSRGASNQPQHF. The DNA for the CDR3 is TGTGCCAGCAGCAGAGGGGCTAGCAATCAGCCCCAGCATTTT. The whole variable domain, remainder taken from reference TRBV9 and TRBJ1-5, is DSGVTQTPKHLITATGQRVTLRCSPRSGDLSVYWYQQSLDQGLQFLIQYYNGEERAKGNILERFSAQQFPDLHSELNLSSLELGDSALYFCASSRGASNQPQHFGDGTRLSIL.

The chain employs TRBV19 and TRBJ2-1; maybe TRBD2 (6 bases). The CDR3 is 14 amino acids. V gave up 10 bases and J gave up 3 bases, with 16 bases separating them. The germline V gene has CDR1 LNHDA and CDR2 SQIVND (reference sequence). CDR3 amino acids: CATLERAGYNEQFF. The CDR3 coding sequence is TGTGCCACCTTAGAGCGGGCGGGCTACAATGAGCAGTTCTTC. The entire variable domain, with the rest obtained from reference TRBV19 and TRBJ2-1, is as follows: DGGITQSPKYLFRKEGQNVTLSCEQNLNHDAMYWYRQDPGQGLRLIYYSQIVNDFQKGDIAEGYSVSREKKESFPLTVTSAQKNPTAFYLCATLERAGYNEQFFGPGTRLTVL.

This chain connects TRBV30 to TRBJ2-1; 7 positions agree with TRBD2. Trimming removed 1 base from V and 8 bases from J; junction bases left unmatched: 11. The CDR3 loop spans 15 amino acids. Germline values: CDR1 GTSNPN, CDR2 SVGIG (reference sequence). The CDR3 coding sequence is TGTGCCTGGAGTGACCACGGGCGGGAGAACGATGAGCAGTTCTTC. This gives the protein CAWSDHGRENDEQFF.

This clonotype appeared many times. The chain couples TRBV7-2 to TRBJ2-3; D may be TRBD2 (6 bases). With 5 bases removed from V and 0 bases from J, the gap between germline ends came to 9 bases. Germline V lookup: CDR1 SGHTA, CDR2 FQGNSA. This CDR3 spans 14 amino acids. CDR3 residues: CASSPGRSTDTQYF. Here the CDR3 DNA reads TGTGCCAGCAGCCCGGGGAGGAGCACAGATACGCAGTATTTT.

Regarding this clonotype: Here the CDR3 omits its conserved ending phenylalanine or tryptophan, so a read error is the likely source. The CDR3 sequence: CASSFGTSQTEQYL. CDR3 coding DNA: TGTGCCAGCAGTTTCGGGACTTCTCAGACCGAGCAGTACCTC. The chain couples TRBV27 to TRBJ2-7, with a tentative D call TRBD2 (6 bases). The germline V gene has CDR1 MNHEY and CDR2 SMNVEV (reference sequence). Trimming pared 3 bases from V and 6 bases from J, leaving 15 bases between. This CDR3 region has 14 residues.

The rearrangement uses TRBV7-6 and TRBJ2-2; 10 positions match TRBD2. The trim removed 8 bases at V and 5 bases at J, leaving 20 bases unmatched. The germline gives CDR1 SGHVS, CDR2 FNYEAQ. This CDR3 region has 19 residues. The CDR3: CASDGSSGRAVGDTGELFF. The CDR3 DNA reads as TGTGCCAGCGACGGCTCCAGCGGGAGGGCCGTCGGCGATACCGGGGAGCTGTTTTTT.

The chain links TRBV9 to TRBJ2-3; 10 nucleotides match TRBD2. The CDR3 runs to 15 residues. Per the germline V gene, CDR1 is SGDLS and CDR2 is YYNGEE. V lost 5 bases to trimming and J lost 4 bases; unmatched junction nucleotides: 7. The CDR3 spells CASRGAGGSPDTQYF. CDR3 coding DNA: TGTGCCAGCAGAGGAGCGGGAGGGAGCCCAGATACGCAGTATTTT.

Many counts were recorded for this clonotype. J is TRBJ1-1 and V is TRBV25-1; D not resolved. Germline lookup yields CDR1 MGHDK and CDR2 SYGVNS. The CDR3 runs 13 residues. Trimming removed 1 base from V and 5 bases from J, with 8 bases in between. The CDR3 spells CASSEFEGTEAFF. The CDR3, as DNA: TGTGCCAGCAGTGAATTCGAGGGAACTGAAGCTTTCTTT.

The V call is TRBV27, the J call TRBJ1-1; D remains unclear. CDR1 MNHEY and CDR2 SMNVEV come from the germline V gene (reference sequence). The CDR3 totals 13 residues. Trimming stripped 2 bases from V and 3 bases from J, with 7 bases between. CDR3: CASSLREYTEAFF. The CDR3 nucleotides read TGTGCCAGCAGTTTAAGGGAATACACTGAAGCTTTCTTT.

The chain couples TRBV4-2 to TRBJ1-5; 7 bases match TRBD1. Germline loops: CDR1 LGHNA, CDR2 YNFKEQ. J gave up 5 bases and V 1 base, and 5 bases lay outside the gene matches. The CDR3 loop spans 15 amino acids. CDR3 nucleotide sequence: TGTGCCAGCAGCCAAGCCCAGGGGGACTATCAGCCCCAGCATTTT. It yields the protein CASSQAQGDYQPQHF.

The table lists this clonotype with a few counts. The chain joins TRBV14 to TRBJ2-7; 9 nucleotides line up with TRBD1. The CDR3 runs 14 residues. CDR1 is SGHDN and CDR2 is FVKESK in the germline V gene. With V trimmed by 3 bases and J by 2 bases, 2 bases remained unmatched. CDR3 sequence (DNA): TGTGCCAGCAGCCACGGGACAGGGACCTACGAGCAGTACTTC. It is translated as CASSHGTGTYEQYF.